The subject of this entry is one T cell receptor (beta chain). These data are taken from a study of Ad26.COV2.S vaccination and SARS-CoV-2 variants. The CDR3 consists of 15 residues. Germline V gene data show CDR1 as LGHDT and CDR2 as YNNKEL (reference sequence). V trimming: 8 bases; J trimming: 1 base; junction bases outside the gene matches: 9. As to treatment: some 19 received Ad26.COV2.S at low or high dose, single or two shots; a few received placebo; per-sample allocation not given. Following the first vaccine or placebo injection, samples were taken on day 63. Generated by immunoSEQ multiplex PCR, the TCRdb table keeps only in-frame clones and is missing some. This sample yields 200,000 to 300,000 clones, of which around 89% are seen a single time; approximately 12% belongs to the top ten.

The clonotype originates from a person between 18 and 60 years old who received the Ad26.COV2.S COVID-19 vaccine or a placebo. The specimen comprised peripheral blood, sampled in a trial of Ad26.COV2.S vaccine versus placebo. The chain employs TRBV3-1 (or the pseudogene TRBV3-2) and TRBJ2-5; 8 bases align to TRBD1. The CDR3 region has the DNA TGTGCCAGCGAGGAGTACAGGGGGATCCAAGAGACCCAGTACTTC. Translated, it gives CASEEYRGIQETQYF.